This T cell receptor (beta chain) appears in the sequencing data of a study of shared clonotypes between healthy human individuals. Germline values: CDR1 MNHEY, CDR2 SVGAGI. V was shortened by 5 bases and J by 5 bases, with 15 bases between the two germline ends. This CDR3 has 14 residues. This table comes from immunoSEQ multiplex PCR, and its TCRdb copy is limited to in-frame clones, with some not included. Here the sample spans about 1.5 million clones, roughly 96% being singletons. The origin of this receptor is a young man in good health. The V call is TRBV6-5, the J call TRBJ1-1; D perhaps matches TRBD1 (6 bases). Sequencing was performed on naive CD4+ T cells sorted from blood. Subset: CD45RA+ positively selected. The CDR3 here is CASSQPGRGTEAFF. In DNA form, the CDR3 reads TGTGCCAGCAGTCAGCCCGGCAGGGGAACTGAAGCTTTCTTT.